The text below deals with one T cell receptor (beta chain). This specimen comes from a study of blood T cell repertoires in COVID-19. The method was immunoSEQ multiplex PCR; TCRdb's version includes in-frame clones alone and lacks a portion of them. The sample shows around 70,000 clones, approximately 92% of them seen only once. Germline CDR1 GTSNPN, CDR2 SVGIG (reference sequence). V lost 2 bases to trimming and J lost 7 bases, with 17 bases between them. This CDR3 comprises 14 residues. The V and J genes are TRBV30 and TRBJ1-2; D gene uncertain. The sample comprised peripheral blood. The clonotype originates from a man at least 80 years old with acute or convalescent COVID-19. The CDR3 coding sequence is TGTGCCTGGAGTAAGGCCCAATTTGGGAGTGGCTACACCTTC. It yields the protein CAWSKAQFGSGYTF.